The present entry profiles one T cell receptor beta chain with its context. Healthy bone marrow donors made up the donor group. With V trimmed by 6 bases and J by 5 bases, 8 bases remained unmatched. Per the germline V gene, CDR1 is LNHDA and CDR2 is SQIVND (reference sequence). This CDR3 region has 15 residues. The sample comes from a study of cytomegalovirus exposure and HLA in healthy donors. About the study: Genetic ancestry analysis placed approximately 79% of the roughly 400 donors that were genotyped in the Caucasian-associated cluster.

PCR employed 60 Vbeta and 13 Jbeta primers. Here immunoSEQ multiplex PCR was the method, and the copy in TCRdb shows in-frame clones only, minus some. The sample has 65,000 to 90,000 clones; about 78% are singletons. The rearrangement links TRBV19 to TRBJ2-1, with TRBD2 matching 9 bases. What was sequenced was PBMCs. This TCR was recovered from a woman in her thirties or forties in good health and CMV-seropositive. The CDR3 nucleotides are TGTGCCAGTAGACTCCGTCAGCGGGGGGACAATGAGCAGTTCTTC. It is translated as CASRLRQRGDNEQFF.